These 8 T cell receptor beta chains came from one sample sequenced in a study of blood T cell repertoires in COVID-19. The data were produced by immunoSEQ multiplex PCR, yet TCRdb's version contains in-frame clones alone and is incomplete. Of tens of thousands of clones listed, more than 75% are singletons. Sequenced: peripheral blood. The receptors stem from a woman in her sixties or seventies with acute or convalescent COVID-19.

The V and J genes are TRBV19 and TRBJ1-5; tentatively, D is TRBD1 (5 bases). Looked up from germline, CDR1 is LNHDA and CDR2 is SQIVND (reference sequence). Trimming pared 3 bases from V and 7 bases from J, leaving 10 bases between. CDR3 length: 13 amino acids. The CDR3 spells CASSISGWQPQHF. Written as DNA, the CDR3 is TGTGCCAGTAGTATTTCAGGGTGGCAGCCCCAGCATTTT.

The CDR3 loop reads CASTRGDSNTDTQYF. The CDR3 DNA reads TGTGCCAGCACACGAGGCGACTCTAACACAGATACGCAGTATTTT. The chain couples TRBV7-9 to TRBJ2-3, with no clear D. CDR3 length: 15 amino acids. CDR1 is SEHNR, CDR2 FQNEAQ, per germline (reference sequence). Trimming took off 7 bases at V and 2 bases at J, with 16 bases between the two ends.

The genes are TRBV6-5 and TRBJ2-2; D is uncertain. Germline loops: CDR1 MNHEY, CDR2 SVGAGI. V lost 1 base, J lost 6 bases, and 6 bases lay in between. The CDR3 has 13 amino acids. CDR3 DNA sequence: TGTGCCAGCAGTTACTTGAGGTCCGGGGAGCTGTTTTTT. It codes for CASSYLRSGELFF.

This clone was observed a single time. The V call is TRBV19, the J call TRBJ2-1; 14 positions agree with TRBD2. Trimming removed 5 bases from V and 6 bases from J; junction bases left unmatched: 12. Germline CDR1 and CDR2: LNHDA and SQIVND (reference sequence). CDR3 length: 18 residues. The CDR3 sequence: CASSPKPTGTSGSNEQFF. The CDR3 coding sequence is TGTGCCAGTAGTCCAAAGCCAACCGGGACTAGCGGGAGCAATGAGCAGTTCTTC.

The chain recombines TRBV9 with TRBJ2-1, with a possible D match to TRBD2 (6 bases). This CDR3 is built from 15 residues. Per the germline V gene, CDR1 is SGDLS and CDR2 is YYNGEE. V was shortened by 2 bases and J by 5 bases, with 14 bases between the two germline ends. In DNA, the CDR3 is TGTGCCAGCAGCGTGGCGGGATACCCAAACAATGAGCAGTTCTTC. Protein sequence: CASSVAGYPNNEQFF.

J is TRBJ2-1 and V is TRBV4-3; 9 bases agree with TRBD2. V shed 3 bases and J 4 bases; nucleotides not matched to a gene: 4. The CDR3 contains 15 residues. Germline lookup yields CDR1 LGHNA and CDR2 YSLEER. CDR3 DNA sequence: TGCGCCAGCAGCCACGGACTAGCGCAATACAATGAGCAGTTCTTC. Amino acids: CASSHGLAQYNEQFF.

In this sample, this clone turned up a few times. V is TRBV12-3 or TRBV12-4 and J is TRBJ1-5; no definite D call. This CDR3 contains 12 residues. Trimming removed 1 base at V and 7 bases at J, with 5 bases between. CDR3 in amino acids: CASSLGSQPQHF. CDR3 bases: TGTGCCAGCAGTTTAGGTAGCCAGCCCCAGCATTTT.

The CDR3, as DNA: TGTGCCAGCAGCGTAAGGCCCCGGGACAAAGAGTACTTC. Amino acids: CASSVRPRDKEYF. V gene TRBV9 combines with J gene TRBJ2-5, with a possible D match to TRBD1 (6 bases). Trimming took 1 base from V and 12 from J, leaving 16 bases between them. Germline assignment: CDR1 SGDLS and CDR2 YYNGEE. The CDR3 loop spans 13 amino acids.